Presented here are 25 T cell receptor beta chains from one specimen sequenced in a study of T cells in Graves' hyperthyroidism and ophthalmopathy. The source material, RNA transcripts, was used to amplify TCR beta CDR3 regions. A set of HTBI primers served as the primers for a first-round RT-PCR of the TCR CDR3. TCRdb fed the multiplex PCR reads into MiXCR, producing one record per CDR3 protein. Of roughly 300,000 distinct CDR3 sequences in the sample, roughly 13% were seen once. Sequencing used blood. These receptors were taken from a woman younger than 45 with Graves' hyperthyroidism.

The table lists this clonotype with many counts. This chain uses TRBV12-3 or TRBV12-4 with TRBJ2-3; TRBD2 matches at 8 bases. CDR3 length: 16 amino acids. V dropped 10 bases and J dropped 3; count of bases not matched to a gene: 15. CDR3 in amino acids: CAIRTGTRASTDTQYF. The CDR3, as DNA: TGTGCCATCAGAACCGGGACTAGAGCTAGTACAGATACGCAGTATTTT.

The CDR3 nucleotides are TGTGCCAGCACTTTGGACCTATCCGGGGAGCTGTTTTTT. As protein: CASTLDLSGELFF. V gene TRBV6-9 combines with J gene TRBJ2-2; no clear D. V lost 7 bases and J 6 bases, leaving 12 bases between the germline ends. The CDR3 spans 13 residues. The V gene's germline CDR1 is MNHGY and CDR2 SVAAGI.

This clonotype was seen many times. The V and J genes are TRBV28 and TRBJ2-7; D uncertain. The CDR3 is 17 amino acids. V lost 4 bases to trimming and J lost 0 bases, with 19 bases between them. Germline CDR1 and CDR2: MDHEN and SYDVKM. The CDR3 nucleotides read TGTGCCAGCAGTTCAGTCCCCGAGGCAGCTAGCTCCTACGAGCAGTACTTC. Translating gives CASSSVPEAASSYEQYF.

This clonotype was recorded at least ten times. V usage is TRBV30 and J usage is TRBJ1-2; a possible D gene is TRBD1 (5 bases). The germline V and J ends were trimmed by 7 bases and 8 bases, with 20 bases remaining between them. Germline loops: CDR1 GTSNPN, CDR2 SVGIG (reference sequence). The CDR3 has 13 amino acids. The CDR3 sequence: CASRDRGRRGYTF. CDR3 DNA sequence: TGTGCCTCCCGGGATAGGGGACGGAGAGGCTACACCTTC.

The chain has TRBV5-6 and TRBJ2-7, with 7 bases identical to TRBD2. The germline V gene has CDR1 SGHDT and CDR2 YYEEEE. CDR3 length equals 15 residues. J lost 2 bases, V lost 7 bases, and 12 bases had no gene match. The chain's CDR3 is CASSLGGLVTYEQYF. CDR3 sequence (DNA): TGTGCCAGCTCCCTCGGTGGACTAGTGACCTACGAGCAGTACTTC. The full variable domain, completed using reference TRBV5-6 and TRBJ2-7, is DAGVTQSPTHLIKTRGQQVTLRCSPKSGHDTVSWYQQALGQGPQFIFQYYEEEERQRGNFPDRFSGHQFPNYSSELNVNALLLGDSALYLCASSLGGLVTYEQYFGPGTRLTVT.

As to this clonotype: A single base separates this from a much larger clone, so it may be a read error. This chain links TRBV7-3 with TRBJ2-7; weak D call: TRBD2 (6 bases). Trimming took 1 base from V and 7 from J, leaving 20 bases between them. The CDR3 is made up of 16 amino acids. In germline, CDR1 is SGHTA, CDR2 FQGTGA. The CDR3 loop reads CASSLIWRDTPEEQYF. Here the CDR3 DNA reads TGTGCCAGCAGCTTAATTTGGCGGGATACTCCCGAGGAGCAGTACTTC.

This clonotype showed up many times. This chain uses TRBV28 with TRBJ1-5; D is possibly TRBD1 (5 bases). The germline V gene encodes CDR1 MDHEN and CDR2 SYDVKM. The CDR3 sequence is 15 residues long. The V and J ends lost 2 bases and 7 bases respectively, with 15 bases between them. CDR3 sequence reads: CASSLPASGFQPQHF. The CDR3 bases are TGTGCCAGCAGTTTACCAGCCTCAGGGTTCCAGCCCCAGCATTTT.

The CDR3 is CAWSVPPQETQYF. CDR3 DNA sequence: TGTGCCTGGAGTGTCCCCCCACAAGAGACCCAGTACTTC. The chain uses TRBV30 and TRBJ2-5; the D is unclear. Trimming stripped 0 bases from V and 2 bases from J, with 7 bases between. The germline V gene has CDR1 GTSNPN and CDR2 SVGIG (reference sequence). The length of the CDR3 is 13 residues. Complete variable domain (other parts from reference TRBV30 and TRBJ2-5): SQTIHQWPATLVQPVGSPLSLECTVEGTSNPNLYWYRQAAGRGLQLLFYSVGIGQISSEVPQNLSASRPQDRQFILSSKKLLLSDSGFYLCAWSVPPQETQYFGPGTRLLVL.

This clonotype was seen only a few times. The gene calls are TRBV2 and TRBJ1-2; the D is unclear. With 5 bases removed from V and 0 bases from J, the gap between germline ends came to 16 bases. The germline V gene has CDR1 SNHLY and CDR2 FYNNEI. This CDR3 has 16 residues. The CDR3 reads CASSSGIVLPNYGYTF. The CDR3 nucleotides read TGTGCCAGCAGTTCAGGCATCGTGCTCCCTAACTATGGCTACACCTTC.

CDR3 sequence reads: CASSPLSAKGEQFF. In DNA, the CDR3 is TGTGCCAGCTCACCTCTAAGCGCTAAGGGCGAGCAGTTCTTC. The chain combines TRBV18 with TRBJ2-1; D gene uncertain. Germline V gene sequence: CDR1 KGHSH, CDR2 LQKENI. Trimming took 3 bases from V and 10 from J, leaving 16 bases between them. There are 14 residues in the CDR3.

In its sample, this clonotype was seen many times. This chain links TRBV28 with TRBJ1-1; D remains ambiguous. V dropped 2 bases and J dropped 6 bases, with 7 bases sitting between them. Germline CDR1 MDHEN, CDR2 SYDVKM. The CDR3 is 12 residues long. The CDR3 sequence is CASSLLWAEAFF. CDR3 nucleotides: TGTGCCAGCAGTTTACTATGGGCTGAAGCTTTCTTT.

This clonotype was seen many times. The chain employs TRBV11-2 and TRBJ2-1; the match to TRBD2 covers 12 bases. Per germline, CDR1 SGHAT and CDR2 FQNNGV. The CDR3 extends over 15 amino acids. V shed 5 bases, J shed 6 bases, and the junction held 5 bases outside the gene matches. The CDR3 sequence: CASSPSGRGGNEQFF. The CDR3 region has the DNA TGTGCCAGCAGCCCTAGCGGGAGGGGGGGCAATGAGCAGTTCTTC.

The sample holds a few counts of this clonotype. The genes are TRBV20-1 and TRBJ1-3; D is possibly TRBD1 (6 bases). Germline V gene lookup returns CDR1 DFQATT and CDR2 SNEGSKA (reference sequence). This CDR3 spans 11 amino acids. Trimming pared 5 bases from V and 15 bases from J, leaving 17 bases between. CDR3 sequence (DNA): TGCAGTGCTCTTTTATCAGGGGAACCATATTTT. Translation: CSALLSGEPYF.

This clonotype was counted many times. The chain combines TRBV7-8 with TRBJ1-1; D is possibly TRBD1 (5 bases). This CDR3 is built from 13 residues. Between the trimmed V and J ends, which lost 1 base and 7 bases, there was a span of 10 bases. Germline V gene sequence: CDR1 SGHVS, CDR2 FQNEAQ. The CDR3 DNA reads as TGTGCCAGCAGCTTAGGGGGGAGGATTGAAGCTTTCTTT. Translating gives CASSLGGRIEAFF.

The rearrangement links TRBV3-1 to TRBJ2-5, with TRBD2 matching over 12 bases. Germline-derived CDR1 and CDR2 are LGHDT and YNNKEL (reference sequence). The V segment lost 4 bases and the J segment 2 bases; nucleotides outside the gene matches: 5. The CDR3 totals 16 residues. CDR3 sequence (DNA): TGTGCCAGCAGCCTCGGGACTAGCGGGCTTCAAGAGACCCAGTACTTC. Translated, it gives CASSLGTSGLQETQYF.

This clonotype showed up many times. The V call is TRBV7-4, the J call TRBJ2-3; 12 bases align to TRBD2. Germline trimming cut 3 bases from V and 1 base from J; bases unmatched to any gene: 23. CDR1 SGHVT and CDR2 SQSDAQ come from the germline V gene. CDR3 size: 23 residues. The CDR3 sequence is CASSFGPSTTSGRDGFGTDTQYF. For the CDR3, the DNA is TGTGCCAGCAGCTTTGGCCCGTCCACGACTAGCGGGAGAGATGGGTTTGGCACAGATACGCAGTATTTT.

The CDR3 coding sequence is TGTGCCAGTAGATTGGCCGGGAGTCACTCTGGAAACACCATATATTTT. This encodes CASRLAGSHSGNTIYF. V gene TRBV19 combines with J gene TRBJ1-3, with D unclear. CDR3 length: 16 residues. Trimming took 6 bases from V and 0 from J, leaving 15 bases between them. Germline V gives CDR1 LNHDA, CDR2 SQIVND (reference sequence).

The chain joins TRBV20-1 to TRBJ2-5, with 7 bases matching TRBD1. Germline CDR1 DFQATT, CDR2 SNEGSKA (reference sequence). V lost 5 bases, J lost 5 bases, and 5 bases stayed unmatched. This CDR3 has 12 residues. This chain's CDR3 is CSARGQLETQYF. The CDR3 DNA reads as TGCAGTGCTCGGGGACAGCTGGAGACCCAGTACTTC.

This clonotype was counted many times. The chain carries TRBV28 and TRBJ2-6, with D uncertain. This CDR3 spans 19 amino acids. V gave up 5 bases and J gave up 0 bases, with 20 bases separating them. Looked up from germline, CDR1 is MDHEN and CDR2 is SYDVKM. CDR3 loop: CASSNTRPGYYSGANVLTF. In DNA form, the CDR3 reads TGTGCCAGCAGTAACACCCGGCCAGGTTACTACTCTGGGGCCAACGTCCTGACTTTC.

The chain links TRBV6-4 to TRBJ2-2; D may correspond to TRBD1 or TRBD2 (5 bases each). Trimming removed 7 bases at V and 0 bases at J, with 12 bases between. CDR3 length equals 15 residues. Germline values: CDR1 MRHNA, CDR2 SNTAGT. The CDR3 DNA reads as TGTGCCAGCAAGTCGGGGCCGTCGAACACCGGGGAGCTGTTTTTT. Translation gives CASKSGPSNTGELFF.

V and J are TRBV6-7 and TRBJ1-5; 7 bases line up with TRBD1. TRBV6-7 is given ORF status, its function remaining uncertain. The CDR3 contains 12 residues. The junction had 1 base not matched to a gene; V was cut back by 5 bases and J by 6 bases. CDR3: CASSTGVQPQHF. The CDR3 DNA is TGTGCCAGCAGTACAGGGGTTCAGCCCCAGCATTTT.

This sequence joins TRBV4-3 and TRBJ2-2; 9 bases fit TRBD2. The CDR3 extends over 19 amino acids. The ends lost 1 base at V and 4 bases at J; junction bases unmatched: 13. Per germline, CDR1 LGHNA and CDR2 YSLEER. The CDR3 protein is CASSQGQGGGSGSTGELFF. CDR3 nucleotide sequence: TGCGCCAGCAGCCAAGGCCAGGGTGGGGGTAGCGGGAGCACCGGGGAGCTGTTTTTT.

This clonotype was counted ten times or more. V gene TRBV7-6 combines with J gene TRBJ2-7; no definite D call. The CDR3 is made up of 14 amino acids. V lost 4 bases, J lost 5 bases, and 15 bases lay in between. Germline V gives CDR1 SGHVS, CDR2 FNYEAQ. This chain's CDR3 is CASSSTSAENEQYF. DNA for the CDR3: TGTGCCAGCAGCTCTACCTCCGCCGAGAACGAGCAGTACTTC.

This clonotype showed up many times. CDR3 DNA: TGTGCCAGCAGTGACGAGTTGAGTGAGCAGTTCTTC. Translating it yields CASSDELSEQFF. This rearrangement joins TRBV2 to TRBJ2-1; D is undetermined. The CDR3 is made up of 12 amino acids. Germline lookup yields CDR1 SNHLY and CDR2 FYNNEI. V was trimmed by 3 bases and J by 9 bases, leaving 9 bases between them.

CDR3 in DNA: TGTGCCAGTAGTGGAACAGGGGGGATCAGCAATCAGCCCCAGCATTTT. Translated, it gives CASSGTGGISNQPQHF. This chain connects TRBV19 to TRBJ1-5; 8 bases agree with TRBD1. This CDR3 has 16 amino acids. The trim removed 5 bases at V and 1 base at J, leaving 7 bases unmatched. Germline CDR1 is LNHDA and CDR2 is SQIVND (reference sequence).